This T cell receptor (beta chain) was recorded in a study of blood T cells in healthy people across ages. Regarding the study as a whole: The study found more naive CD4+ cells and higher diversity in long-lived than aged donors. Roughly linear age-related decline in beta diversity appeared, significant by age about 40. The study could not conclusively compare naive and antigen-experienced cells, given its unsorted PBMCs.

The germline V gene has CDR1 LGHDT and CDR2 YNNKEL (reference sequence). This CDR3 is built from 17 residues. Trimming at V came to 0 bases and at J to 2 bases, leaving 6 bases not matched to a gene. Together with a sample-barcoded 5' primer, a J-beta primer mix was included in a second PCR lasting roughly 6 to 12 cycles. Template switching added a 12-random-nucleotide identifier to every cDNA molecule. TCRdb itself ran the 5' RACE reads through MiXCR, one entry per CDR3 protein. Among more than 1.4 million distinct CDR3 sequences, around 42% were seen once, and the ten largest hold 7.9%. This clonotype was recorded at least ten times. Its target is not known.

This TCR derives from a woman in her late teens or twenties in good health. The sample taken for sequencing was blood. V gene TRBV3-1 combines with J gene TRBJ2-5; 10 bases are a match to TRBD2. In DNA, the CDR3 is TGTGCCAGCAGCCAAGATAAGACTAGCGGGCCTCAAGAGACCCAGTACTTC. This encodes CASSQDKTSGPQETQYF.